This T cell receptor beta chain was identified during a study of technical replicates of blood from a few donors. TCRdb keeps only in-frame clones here, not all; method: immunoSEQ multiplex PCR. This table holds 6,500 to 7,500 clones, 90% to 97% found once. The germline V gene encodes CDR1 MGHRA and CDR2 YSYEKL. Unmatched junction bases numbered 12, after V lost 1 base and J lost 5 bases. The CDR3 has 19 residues. This clonotype was obtained from a human donor in good health. The chain has TRBV4-1 and TRBJ2-5; TRBD2 matches 14 bases. Sequenced input: PBMCs. The CDR3 sequence: CASSQGLAGGPTTVETQYF. CDR3 DNA: TGCGCCAGCAGCCAAGGACTAGCGGGAGGGCCGACTACAGTGGAGACCCAGTACTTC.